Below, 11 T cell receptor beta chains from the same sample are listed, as sequenced in a study of T cell repertoires in cytomegalovirus infection (dated by TCRdb to about 2019). The data were produced on an Illumina HiSeq 1500. The public reads were reprocessed in TCRdb via fastp at Q25 and MiXCR, keeping in-frame beta chains. Each entry is one CDR3 protein sequence, shown with its most common DNA and genes. The sample data list some 70,000 distinct CDR3 sequences, and roughly 20% of these were observed just once. The top ten hold around 77% of the sample. For these TCRs, the target antigens are not known. The sample comprised PBMCs, sequenced either directly or after in vitro stimulation (not recorded which). All receptors come from a human donor in good health (CMV status not recorded). Some clones in this sample may be carry-over from other donors' samples.

The chain has TRBV6-2 or TRBV6-3 and TRBJ2-7; possibly TRBD2 for D (6 bases). The length of the CDR3 is 15 residues. CDR1 MNHEY and CDR2 SVGEGT come from the germline V gene. The V gene lost 5 bases and the J gene lost 3 bases, with 17 bases spanning the gap. The CDR3 is CASSPRKSGRYEQYV. The CDR3 DNA reads as TGTGCCAGCAGTCCCCGTAAAAGCGGGCGCTACGAGCAGTACGTC.

This clonotype was found many times. The chain joins TRBV7-2 to TRBJ1-1; no reliable D call. The CDR3 consists of 14 residues. Trimming removed 4 bases at V and 5 bases at J, with 14 bases between. Germline CDR1 reads SGHTA; CDR2 reads FQGNSA. CDR3 sequence (DNA): TGTGCCAGCAGCTCCTGGCCGCAAGGGACTGAAGCTTTCTTT. Protein product: CASSSWPQGTEAFF.

The chain has TRBV28 and TRBJ1-1, with 8 bases matching TRBD1. The V segment lost 7 bases and the J segment 6 bases; nucleotides outside the gene matches: 7. Germline assignment: CDR1 MDHEN and CDR2 SYDVKM. There are 13 residues in the CDR3. CDR3 nucleotide sequence: TGTGCCAGCACCGAACAGGGGGTAGCTGAAGCTTTCTTT. Its protein product is CASTEQGVAEAFF.

This clonotype was recorded a few times. The rearrangement links TRBV7-8 to TRBJ1-5; D is possibly TRBD1 (5 bases). V was shortened by 5 bases and J by 5 bases, with 13 bases between the two germline ends. Looked up from germline, CDR1 is SGHVS and CDR2 is FQNEAQ. CDR3 length equals 14 residues. The CDR3 protein is CASSLGGYDQPQHF. CDR3 nucleotide sequence: TGTGCCAGCAGCCTGGGGGGGTACGATCAGCCCCAGCATTTT.

This clonotype was recorded many times. The chain recombines TRBV11-2 with TRBJ2-2; TRBD1 aligns across 8 bases. The CDR3 totals 16 residues. Germline lookup yields CDR1 SGHAT and CDR2 FQNNGV. V trimming: 0 bases; J trimming: 5 bases; junction bases outside the gene matches: 5. CDR3 bases: TGTGCCAGCAGCTTAGATAGGACAGGGAGGACCGGGGAGCTGTTTTTT. Its translation: CASSLDRTGRTGELFF.

V gene TRBV10-3 combines with J gene TRBJ2-7; 9 bases match TRBD2. The germline V gene encodes CDR1 ENHRY and CDR2 SYGVKD. This CDR3 contains 17 residues. The J segment lost 0 bases and the V segment lost 3 bases, leaving 9 bases of the junction unmatched. CDR3 in amino acids: CAISDPTSGSSSYEQYV. The DNA of the CDR3 is TGTGCCATCAGTGACCCGACTAGCGGATCTAGCTCCTACGAGCAGTACGTC.

This clonotype occurred many times. The V call is TRBV7-4, the J call TRBJ2-7; 13 nucleotides align to TRBD2. The germline V gene has CDR1 SGHVT and CDR2 SQSDAQ. Trimming removed 1 base from V and 0 bases from J; junction bases left unmatched: 12. The CDR3 covers 20 residues. The CDR3 here is CASSLDGPGLAGPNSYEQYV. CDR3 in DNA: TGTGCCAGCAGCTTAGATGGACCGGGACTAGCGGGACCGAACTCCTACGAGCAGTACGTC.

This clonotype was seen at least ten times. The chain couples TRBV7-2 to TRBJ1-3, with D unclear. CDR1 and CDR2 from the germline V gene are SGHTA and FQGNSA. The CDR3 is 12 residues long. V lost 5 bases, J lost 3 bases, and 5 bases lay in between. The DNA of the CDR3 is TGTGCCAGCAGCGCCCTTGGAAACACCATATATTTT. Amino acid sequence: CASSALGNTIYF.

This rearrangement joins TRBV5-5 to TRBJ2-3; 7 nucleotides match TRBD1. Per the germline V gene, CDR1 is SGHKS and CDR2 is YYEKEE (reference sequence). J was trimmed by 1 base and V by 1 base; bases with no gene match: 3. The CDR3 spans 15 residues. The CDR3 DNA reads TGTGCCAGCAGCTTGCCAGGGGGAGGCACAGATACGCAGTATTTT. This gives the protein CASSLPGGGTDTQYF.

The gene calls are TRBV29-1 and TRBJ2-7, with TRBD1 as a possible D gene (5 bases). Germline V lookup: CDR1 SQVTM, CDR2 ANQGSEA. Trimming removed 0 bases at V and 0 bases at J, with 12 bases between. The CDR3 covers 15 residues. Written as DNA, the CDR3 is TGCAGCGTTGAAGATTCAGGGCTCGTCTCCTACGAGCAGTACGTC. Encoded protein: CSVEDSGLVSYEQYV.

This clonotype has more than one count but fewer than ten. This chain connects TRBV7-2 to TRBJ2-1; TRBD2 agrees at 7 bases. V was pared by 6 bases and J by 4 bases, with 12 bases of the junction left unmatched. Germline V gene sequence: CDR1 SGHTA, CDR2 FQGNSA. The CDR3 extends over 16 amino acids. The CDR3 coding sequence is TGTGCCAGCAGTTGGACGCCCCTAGCGGTATACAATGAGCAGTTCTTC. It translates to CASSWTPLAVYNEQFF.